The entry below describes one T cell receptor (beta chain). Its antigen is undetermined. This record comes from a study of OX40 agonist ivuxolimab in advanced cancers. Study overall: An agonistic anti-OX40 (CD134) antibody, ivuxolimab, was used to treat the patients. All patients had ivuxolimab intravenously every 2 weeks at 0.01 to 10 mg/kg. General study results and limits: CD4+ and CD8+ T cells in blood underwent clonal expansion by week 6 at 0.1 to 3.0 mg/kg. Expanded clones were, on average, more numerous among CD8+ T cells than CD4+.

The CDR3 extends over 15 amino acids. Germline V gene lookup returns CDR1 SGHKS and CDR2 YYEKEE (reference sequence). V was clipped by 4 bases and J by 2 bases, with 15 bases between them. Assay used: immunoSEQ multiplex PCR; TCRdb lists only in-frame clones, some missing. The table includes roughly 50,000 clones, roughly 85% detected once. The sequencing used CD4+ or CD8+ T cells sorted from blood, collected in a trial of the OX40 agonist ivuxolimab. The sequence came from an adult with an advanced solid tumor such as melanoma, head and neck, liver or kidney cancer. The chain employs TRBV5-5 and TRBJ2-5; D may correspond to TRBD1 or TRBD2 (5 bases each). CDR3 sequence reads: CASSGGSTGQETQYF. Here the CDR3 DNA reads TGTGCCAGCAGCGGGGGTTCCACGGGGCAAGAGACCCAGTACTTC.